Listed here are 3 T cell receptor beta chains from one sample, sequenced in a study of blood T cell repertoires in COVID-19. Libraries were prepared by immunoSEQ multiplex PCR; TCRdb keeps only in-frame clonotypes and omits some of them. The sample yields fewer than 180,000 clones, roughly 87% seen once. The sample taken for sequencing was peripheral blood. The receptors derive from a woman aged 55 to 70 with active or convalescent COVID-19.

V is TRBV6-5 and J is TRBJ2-7; 8 bases are shared with TRBD1. CDR1 MNHEY and CDR2 SVGAGI come from the germline V gene. Unmatched junction bases numbered 9, after V lost 6 bases and J lost 2 bases. The CDR3 consists of 15 residues. The CDR3 protein is CASRVGQGVTYEQYF. The CDR3 DNA reads as TGTGCCAGCAGGGTTGGACAGGGAGTAACCTACGAGCAGTACTTC.

The chain employs TRBV13 and TRBJ2-5; 7 bases align to TRBD2. CDR3 length equals 15 residues. V lost 5 bases, J lost 2 bases, and 8 bases stayed unmatched. Germline CDR1 reads PRHDT; CDR2 reads FYEKMQ (reference sequence). CDR3 amino acids: CASSRQSSGQETQYF. CDR3 nucleotide sequence: TGTGCCAGCAGCCGACAGAGTAGCGGGCAAGAGACCCAGTACTTC.

This clone turned up a few times. The chain uses TRBV4-1 and TRBJ1-5; 7 bases map to TRBD1. Trimming removed 0 bases from V and 3 bases from J; junction bases left unmatched: 8. The V gene's germline CDR1 is MGHRA and CDR2 YSYEKL. The CDR3 consists of 17 residues. The CDR3 bases are TGCGCCAGCAGCCAAGATCTGACAGGGACATTCAATCAGCCCCAGCATTTT. The encoded protein is CASSQDLTGTFNQPQHF.